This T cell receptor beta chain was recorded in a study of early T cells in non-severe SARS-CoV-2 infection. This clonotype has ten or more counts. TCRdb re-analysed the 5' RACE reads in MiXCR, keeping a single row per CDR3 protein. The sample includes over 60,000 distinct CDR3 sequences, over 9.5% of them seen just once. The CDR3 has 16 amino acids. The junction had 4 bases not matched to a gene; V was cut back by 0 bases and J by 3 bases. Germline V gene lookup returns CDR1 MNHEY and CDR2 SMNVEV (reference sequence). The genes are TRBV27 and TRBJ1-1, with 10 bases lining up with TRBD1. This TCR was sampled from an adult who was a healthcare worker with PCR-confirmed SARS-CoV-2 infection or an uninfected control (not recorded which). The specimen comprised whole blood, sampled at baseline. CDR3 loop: CASSLSWTGGYTEAFF. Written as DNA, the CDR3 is TGTGCCAGCAGTTTATCATGGACAGGGGGTTACACTGAAGCTTTCTTT.